This TCR beta chain is from a study of blood T cell repertoires in COVID-19. V trimming: 3 bases; J trimming: 3 bases; junction bases outside the gene matches: 4. Germline V gene data show CDR1 as LGHDT and CDR2 as YNNKEL (reference sequence). The CDR3 has 14 amino acids. Repertoires were generated with immunoSEQ multiplex PCR, while TCRdb's copy carries only in-frame clones and drops some. The top ten hold 0.88% of the sample, which has around 120,000 clones, 85% to 90% seen once. Sequenced: peripheral blood. This chain links TRBV3-1 (or the pseudogene TRBV3-2) with TRBJ2-5, with TRBD2 matching over 7 bases. The source of this sequence is a woman aged 45-59 years with active or convalescent COVID-19. The CDR3 DNA reads as TGTGCCAGCAGCCACCTGACTAGCAAAGAGACCCAGTACTTC. Translated, it gives CASSHLTSKETQYF.